One T cell receptor beta chain is described in this entry. One end of the junction fails to match germline, which may point to a read error. The sample belongs to a study of patients and donors after allogeneic stem cell transplantation. Via MiXCR, TCRdb re-called the RT-PCR reads, giving one row per CDR3 protein. This sample has some 880,000 distinct CDR3 sequences, with about a sixth found just once. The length of the CDR3 is 13 residues. Per germline, CDR1 ENHRY and CDR2 SYGVKD. This sequence originates from a human donor who was either an allogeneic HSCT recipient or a stem cell or donor lymphocyte infusion donor (not recorded which). It is not recorded whose cells these are; they may come from a transplant donor. Specimen: blood, either unsorted or a sorted T cell fraction (not recorded which). The genes are TRBV10-3 and TRBJ1-5; D remains ambiguous. CDR3 loop: CATRPRHLSLSYF. DNA for the CDR3: TGTGCCACCAGACCACGTCACTTATCCCTCTCCTACTTT.